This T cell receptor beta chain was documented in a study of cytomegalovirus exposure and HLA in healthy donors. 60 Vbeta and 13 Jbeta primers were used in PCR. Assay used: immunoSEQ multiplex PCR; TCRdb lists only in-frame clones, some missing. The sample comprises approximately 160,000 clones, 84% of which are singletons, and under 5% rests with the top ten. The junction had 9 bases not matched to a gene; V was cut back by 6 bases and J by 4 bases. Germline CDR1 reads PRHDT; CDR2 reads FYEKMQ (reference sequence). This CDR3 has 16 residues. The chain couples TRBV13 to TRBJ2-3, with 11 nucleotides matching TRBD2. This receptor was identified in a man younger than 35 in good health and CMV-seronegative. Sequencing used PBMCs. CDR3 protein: CASRDQTSGTSDTQYF. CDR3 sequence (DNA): TGTGCCAGCAGGGATCAGACTAGCGGGACCTCAGATACGCAGTATTTT. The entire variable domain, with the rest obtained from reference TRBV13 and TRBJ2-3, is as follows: AAGVIQSPRHLIKEKRETATLKCYPIPRHDTVYWYQQGPGQDPQFLISFYEKMQSDKGSIPDRFSAQQFSDYHSELNMSSLELGDSALYFCASRDQTSGTSDTQYFGPGTRLTVL.